This T cell receptor (beta chain) was documented in a study of OX40 agonist ivuxolimab in advanced cancers. Study-wide background: Having had anti-PD-1, anti-PD-L1 or anti-CTLA-4 therapy before was allowed, and about 40% had some. Study-wide results and limits: Low normalized T-cell clonal expansion was additionally recorded for some nonresponders.

A note on this clone: The antigen remains undetermined.

Patients who had autoimmune disease history or got systemic immunosuppression were left out. Assay: immunoSEQ multiplex PCR; the TCRdb copy retains only in-frame clones and omits some. The table lists 82,000 or so clones, approximately 92% of them singletons, with under 0.7% in the top ten. The CDR3 is 14 residues long. The V gene end was trimmed by 4 bases and the J gene end by 4 bases; junction bases not matched to a gene: 3. Looked up from germline, CDR1 is MNHNY and CDR2 is SVGAGI (reference sequence). The chain recombines TRBV6-6 with TRBJ2-1; 8 nucleotides agree with TRBD1. This clonotype was obtained from an adult with an advanced solid tumor such as melanoma, head and neck, liver or kidney cancer. Source: CD4+ or CD8+ T cells sorted from blood, taken in a trial of the OX40 agonist ivuxolimab. Written as DNA, the CDR3 is TGTGCCAGCAGTTCCGGGACAGGTTACAATGAGCAGTTCTTC. Translating it yields CASSSGTGYNEQFF.